The 10 T cell receptor beta chains below come from one sample, sequenced in a study of blood T cell repertoires in COVID-19. Profiled with immunoSEQ multiplex PCR; TCRdb holds only in-frame clones, not every one. The data contain around 170,000 clones, over 80% of them singletons. The sample consisted of peripheral blood. The receptor source for this set is a woman aged 40 to 50 with acute or convalescent COVID-19.

J is TRBJ1-2 and V is TRBV6-5; D not resolved. Germline assignment: CDR1 MNHEY and CDR2 SVGAGI. The CDR3 has 13 residues. Trimming cost V 0 bases and J 4 bases, with 6 bases left between them. CDR3 nucleotides: TGTGCCAGCAGTTACTCCACTCGCTATGGCTACACCTTC. Amino acids: CASSYSTRYGYTF.

The count of this clone is one. The V gene is TRBV12-3 or TRBV12-4, the J gene TRBJ1-2, with D possibly TRBD1 on 5 matching bases. The CDR3 has 13 residues. Trimming stripped 6 bases from V and 6 bases from J, with 14 bases between. The CDR3 reads CASSHRGGDGYTF. The CDR3 bases are TGTGCCAGCAGCCATAGGGGAGGCGATGGCTACACCTTC.

V gene TRBV5-6 combines with J gene TRBJ2-5; D is perhaps TRBD1 (7 bases). The CDR3 contains 15 residues. V gave up 4 bases and J gave up 1 base, with 14 bases separating them. Germline V CDR1 and CDR2: SGHDT, YYEEEE. The CDR3 loop reads CASSVTGRTQETQYF. In nucleotides, the CDR3 is TGTGCCAGCAGCGTGACAGGGAGGACCCAAGAGACCCAGTACTTC.

The V gene is TRBV6-5, the J gene TRBJ2-5, with 8 nucleotides matching TRBD1. Germline CDR1 reads MNHEY; CDR2 reads SVGAGI. V lost 7 bases, J lost 3 bases, and 4 bases stayed unmatched. This CDR3 is built from 13 residues. The CDR3 nucleotides read TGTGCCAGCACGGACAGGGCTGAAGAGACCCAGTACTTC. Residues: CASTDRAEETQYF.

This clone was detected only a few times. J is TRBJ2-5 and V is TRBV9, with 8 bases that match TRBD1. The CDR3 spans 16 residues. Germline V gene sequence: CDR1 SGDLS, CDR2 YYNGEE. Trimming took 0 bases from V and 5 from J; bases not matched to a gene: 9. The CDR3 sequence: CASSVAGQGSGETQYF. CDR3 nucleotides: TGTGCCAGCAGCGTAGCAGGACAGGGCAGTGGGGAGACCCAGTACTTC.

The rearrangement joins TRBV12-3 or TRBV12-4 to TRBJ1-2; no definite D call. V was pared by 3 bases and J by 3 bases, with 5 bases between. The CDR3 extends over 12 amino acids. Here the CDR3 DNA reads TGTGCCAGCAGTTTTCCTTACTATGGCTACACCTTC. Translation gives CASSFPYYGYTF.

The V call is TRBV30, the J call TRBJ1-5, with D perhaps TRBD1 (6 bases). Germline loops: CDR1 GTSNPN, CDR2 SVGIG (reference sequence). This CDR3 spans 18 amino acids. V lost 3 bases to trimming and J lost 0 bases, with 21 bases between them. CDR3 sequence reads: CAWSPQGYLLYSNQPQHF. The CDR3 region has the DNA TGTGCCTGGAGCCCCCAGGGGTACCTCCTATATAGCAATCAGCCCCAGCATTTT.

The CDR3 DNA is TGCGCCAGCAGCCAGAGAGACATTGGCTACACCTTC. Translated: CASSQRDIGYTF. The chain combines TRBV4-1 with TRBJ1-2; no reliable D call. V gave up 3 bases and J gave up 7 bases, with 9 bases separating them. The CDR3 totals 12 residues. CDR1 MGHRA and CDR2 YSYEKL come from the germline V gene.

The V gene is TRBV4-1, the J gene TRBJ2-6; 11 positions agree with TRBD2. CDR1 and CDR2 from the germline V gene are MGHRA and YSYEKL. The CDR3 totals 19 residues. Trimming took 3 bases from V and 3 from J; bases not matched to a gene: 10. The CDR3 region is CASSQTPGTSGFGANVLTF. CDR3 coding DNA: TGCGCCAGCAGCCAGACCCCCGGGACTAGCGGTTTTGGGGCCAACGTCCTGACTTTC.

This chain joins TRBV19 and TRBJ1-2, with unresolved D. Trimming cost V 3 bases and J 2 bases, with 7 bases left between them. Germline CDR1 LNHDA, CDR2 SQIVND (reference sequence). CDR3 length equals 13 residues. CDR3 DNA: TGTGCCAGTAGTATTTCGGTAAACTATGGCTACACCTTC. Translation: CASSISVNYGYTF.